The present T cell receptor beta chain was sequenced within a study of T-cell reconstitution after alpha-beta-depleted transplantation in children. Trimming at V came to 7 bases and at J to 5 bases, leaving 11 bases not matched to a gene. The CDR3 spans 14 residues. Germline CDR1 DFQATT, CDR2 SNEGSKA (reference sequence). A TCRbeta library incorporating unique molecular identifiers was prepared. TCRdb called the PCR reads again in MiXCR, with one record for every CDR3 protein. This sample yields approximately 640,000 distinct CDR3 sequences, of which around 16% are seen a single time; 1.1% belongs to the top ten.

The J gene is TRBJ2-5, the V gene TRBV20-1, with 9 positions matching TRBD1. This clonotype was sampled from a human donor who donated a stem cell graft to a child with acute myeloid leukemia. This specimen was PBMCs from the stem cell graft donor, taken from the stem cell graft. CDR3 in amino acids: CSENRGRAGETQYF. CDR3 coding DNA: TGCAGTGAGAACAGGGGGCGCGCCGGGGAGACCCAGTACTTC.